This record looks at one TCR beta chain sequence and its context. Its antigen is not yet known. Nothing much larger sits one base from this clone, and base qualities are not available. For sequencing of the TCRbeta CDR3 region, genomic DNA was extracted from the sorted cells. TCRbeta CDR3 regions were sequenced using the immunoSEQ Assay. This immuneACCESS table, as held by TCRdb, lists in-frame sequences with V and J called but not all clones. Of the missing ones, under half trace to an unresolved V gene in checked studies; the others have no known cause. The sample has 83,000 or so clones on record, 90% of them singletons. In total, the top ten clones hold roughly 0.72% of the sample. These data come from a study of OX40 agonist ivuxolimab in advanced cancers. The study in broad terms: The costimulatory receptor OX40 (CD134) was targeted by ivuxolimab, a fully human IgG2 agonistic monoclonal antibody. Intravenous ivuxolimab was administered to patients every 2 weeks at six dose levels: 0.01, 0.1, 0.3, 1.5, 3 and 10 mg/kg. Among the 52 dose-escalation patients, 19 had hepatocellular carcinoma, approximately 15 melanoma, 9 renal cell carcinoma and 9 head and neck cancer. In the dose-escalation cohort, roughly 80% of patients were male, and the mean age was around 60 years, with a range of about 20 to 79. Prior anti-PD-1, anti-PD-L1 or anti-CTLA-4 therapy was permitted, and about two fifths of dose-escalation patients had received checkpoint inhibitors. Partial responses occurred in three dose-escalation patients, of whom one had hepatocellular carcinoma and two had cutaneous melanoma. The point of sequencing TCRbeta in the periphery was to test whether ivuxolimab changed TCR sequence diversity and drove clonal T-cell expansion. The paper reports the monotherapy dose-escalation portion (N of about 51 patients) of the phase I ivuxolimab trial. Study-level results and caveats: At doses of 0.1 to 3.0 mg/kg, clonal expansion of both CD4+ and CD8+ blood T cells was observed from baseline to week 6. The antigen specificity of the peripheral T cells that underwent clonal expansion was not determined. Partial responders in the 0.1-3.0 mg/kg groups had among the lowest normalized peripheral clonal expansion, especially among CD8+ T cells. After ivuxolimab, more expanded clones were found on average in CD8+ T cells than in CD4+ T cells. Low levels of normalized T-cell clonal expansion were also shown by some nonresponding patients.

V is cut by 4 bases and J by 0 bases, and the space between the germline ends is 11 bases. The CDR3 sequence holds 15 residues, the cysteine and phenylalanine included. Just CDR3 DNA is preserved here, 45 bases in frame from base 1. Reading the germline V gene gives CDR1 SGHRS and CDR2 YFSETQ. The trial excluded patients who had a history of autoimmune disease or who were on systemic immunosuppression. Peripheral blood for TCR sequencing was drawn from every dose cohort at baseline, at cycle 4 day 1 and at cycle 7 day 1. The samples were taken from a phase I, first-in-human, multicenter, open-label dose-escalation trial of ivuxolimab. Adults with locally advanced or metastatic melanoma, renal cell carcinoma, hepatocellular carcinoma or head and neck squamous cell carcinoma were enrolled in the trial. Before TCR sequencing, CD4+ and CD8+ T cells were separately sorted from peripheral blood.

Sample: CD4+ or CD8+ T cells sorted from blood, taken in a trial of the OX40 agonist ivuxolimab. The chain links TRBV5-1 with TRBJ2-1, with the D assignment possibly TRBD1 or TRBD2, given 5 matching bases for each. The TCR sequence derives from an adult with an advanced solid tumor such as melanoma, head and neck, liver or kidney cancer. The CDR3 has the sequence CASSKRDASYNEQFF. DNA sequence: TGCGCCAGCAGCAAGAGGGACGCCTCCTACAATGAGCAGTTCTTC.